The 9 T cell receptor beta chains presented below share a single source sample, sequenced in a study of PD-1 blockade in classical Hodgkin lymphoma. Clones were sequenced by immunoSEQ multiplex PCR, and TCRdb holds only the in-frame ones, with some missing. This sample yields around 12,000 clones, of which approximately 77% are seen a single time; roughly 35% belongs to the top ten. All patients relapsed after autologous stem cell transplantation, and brentuximab vedotin exposure varied. The material was peripheral blood mononuclear cells (PBMCs), obtained at baseline. These receptors originate from a human donor with classical Hodgkin lymphoma.

V usage is TRBV4-2 and J usage is TRBJ2-4, with D maybe TRBD1 (5 bases). Germline CDR1 LGHNA, CDR2 YNFKEQ. The germline V and J ends were trimmed by 1 base and 8 bases, with 12 bases remaining between them. The CDR3 has 14 amino acids. The CDR3: CASSQGQGSDIQYF. The CDR3 nucleotides read TGTGCCAGCAGCCAAGGCCAGGGAAGCGACATTCAGTACTTC.

Within the sample, this clone is medium-sized. The V and J genes are TRBV6-6 and TRBJ2-3, with 7 nucleotides matching TRBD1. The CDR3 loop spans 12 amino acids. V gave up 10 bases and J gave up 4 bases; unmatched junction bases: 5. The germline V gene has CDR1 MNHNY and CDR2 SVGAGI (reference sequence). The CDR3 region has the DNA TGTGCCACCCTGACAGGGTCAGATACGCAGTATTTT. Amino acids: CATLTGSDTQYF.

The chain carries TRBV9 and TRBJ2-1, with a tentative D call TRBD1 (5 bases). The CDR3 is 16 residues long. Per germline, CDR1 SGDLS and CDR2 YYNGEE. V was trimmed by 3 bases and J by 6 bases, leaving 19 bases between them. CDR3 sequence: CASSATSGQGVNEQFF. The CDR3 bases are TGTGCCAGCAGCGCTACCTCCGGCCAAGGGGTCAATGAGCAGTTCTTC.

V gene TRBV30 combines with J gene TRBJ1-2; 9 bases line up with TRBD1. Germline V lookup: CDR1 GTSNPN, CDR2 SVGIG (reference sequence). The CDR3 consists of 15 residues. After removal of 2 bases from V and 3 bases from J, the junction contained 7 bases not matched to a gene. The CDR3 here is CAWSFPGQGYYGYTF. The CDR3 DNA sequence: TGTGCCTGGAGTTTCCCCGGACAGGGGTACTATGGCTACACCTTC.

The chain carries TRBV2 and TRBJ1-2; D may be TRBD1 (5 bases). CDR1 is SNHLY, CDR2 FYNNEI, per germline. This CDR3 spans 13 amino acids. V lost 11 bases to trimming and J lost 9 bases, with 22 bases between them. The DNA for the CDR3 is TGTGCCGGCTCACCGGGGCCCCGTTTGAGCTACACCTTC. It is translated as CAGSPGPRLSYTF.

The chain employs TRBV5-5 and TRBJ2-5; a possible D gene is TRBD1 (6 bases). CDR1 is SGHKS and CDR2 is YYEKEE in the germline V gene (reference sequence). V shed 2 bases and J shed 2 bases, with 13 bases lying between them. The CDR3 length is 15 residues. The CDR3 region is CASSFYRVTQETQYF. CDR3 bases: TGTGCCAGCAGCTTTTACAGGGTTACTCAAGAGACCCAGTACTTC.

The chain carries TRBV9 and TRBJ1-2, with D perhaps TRBD1 (6 bases). CDR3 size: 16 residues. Trimming took 4 bases from V and 3 from J, leaving 19 bases between them. CDR1 SGDLS and CDR2 YYNGEE come from the germline V gene. CDR3 DNA sequence: TGTGCCAGCAGCCCCCCCGCCGGGGGGCGATACTATGGCTACACCTTC. Translation gives CASSPPAGGRYYGYTF.

CDR3 amino acids: CASRTGGRAEAFF. The CDR3 nucleotides are TGTGCCAGCCGGACAGGGGGCCGGGCTGAAGCTTTCTTT. This rearrangement joins TRBV19 to TRBJ1-1; 11 positions match TRBD1. The CDR3 has 13 amino acids. Losses at the gene ends were 9 bases for V and 6 bases for J; bases not matched to a gene: 6. Germline values: CDR1 LNHDA, CDR2 SQIVND (reference sequence).

This chain uses TRBV9 with TRBJ2-3, with unresolved D. The CDR3 loop spans 14 amino acids. Trimming cost V 6 bases and J 0 bases, with 11 bases left between them. Germline V CDR1 and CDR2: SGDLS, YYNGEE. The CDR3 region is CASNQLGSTDTQYF. For the CDR3, the DNA is TGTGCCAGCAACCAACTGGGGAGCACAGATACGCAGTATTTT.